The clone carrying this T cell receptor (beta chain) was seen a few times. Antigen: not known. This CDR3 has 14 amino acids. Between the trimmed V and J ends, which lost 6 bases and 1 base, there was a span of 12 bases. Germline CDR1 reads SGHAT; CDR2 reads FQNNGV. This PCR relied on a set of 60 Vbeta primers and 13 Jbeta primers. Here immunoSEQ multiplex PCR was the method, and the copy in TCRdb shows in-frame clones only, minus some. The sample yields about 150,000 clones, around 84% seen once. These data belong to a study of cytomegalovirus exposure and HLA in healthy donors. Study conclusions and caveats: Rarity characterized most TCR sequences, yet some public TCRs appeared in many donors.

Specimen: PBMCs. The chain carries TRBV11-2 and TRBJ1-1; D is perhaps TRBD1 (6 bases). This sequence originates from a boy between 2 and 10 years old in good health and CMV-seronegative. CDR3 nucleotides: TGTGCCAGCAGACGACCGGGACAGAACACTGAAGCTTTCTTT. This gives the protein CASRRPGQNTEAFF.